The source of this T cell receptor (beta chain) is a study of cytomegalovirus exposure and HLA in healthy donors (dated 2017 in TCRdb). Turning to the overall study: In an earlier analysis of fewer than 750 of the donors, 276 Gb of sequence data and 95 million to 130 million unique TCR beta sequences from 180 million or so T cells were reported. A separate validation cohort of 100 to 150 different subjects was used in addition to the roughly 670-subject first cohort. Roughly 300 gigabases of sequencing data and approximately 85 million unique TCR sequences were included in an early release covering 500 to 750 HLA-typed donors. Class I and class II HLA loci were covered by the typing at four-digit resolution. Of the roughly 390 genotyped donors, 75% to 85% were placed in the genetic ancestry cluster associated with self-reported Caucasian donors. An earlier analysis of 450 to 750 of the donors used high-throughput TCR beta sequencing to judge whether each TCR beta V gene segment behaved as functional or pseudogenic. A later analysis re-analyzed previously published TCR beta repertoires from 666 donors and added high-resolution HLA genotyping to study TCR occurrence patterns. Among 398 genotyped donors of the cohort, an average of approximately 240,000 unique TCR beta nucleotide sequences were sequenced per donor, 15% to 20% of them non-productive. Several DR-DQ haplotypes were handled as single units for association and clustering because linkage in the cohort was strong. Typing coverage differed by locus: A, B, C, DRB1 and DQB1 were typed in roughly 620-640 donors, DQA1 in 500 to 550, DPA1 in nearly 610, and DPB1 in 400 to 490. To predict cytomegalovirus infection status, the study brought together high-throughput TCR immunosequencing, statistical association of individual TCRs with disease status, and machine learning. Donor age, sex, ethnicity and CMV serostatus were collected together with the repertoire data. All discovery cohort repertoires had been generated on a single sequencing platform. The study profiled the T cell repertoires of hundreds of subjects by immunosequencing and related them to cytomegalovirus serostatus. Rather than using new phenotypic data, the later analysis identified candidate immune exposures from TCR beta sequences and from how often those sequences occurred across donors. A later genetic analysis used genome-wide SNP genotypes for about 65% of the 666 donors, treating that subset as a discovery cohort. The study aimed to test whether cataloging public T cell receptors could reveal signatures of past pathogen exposure.

The investigation overall reported the following: According to a later analysis, parvovirus B19, influenza, CMV and Epstein-Barr virus appeared linked to several top co-occurrence clusters. In vitro tests confirmed that a few of the cytomegalovirus-associated TCR beta chains recognize cytomegalovirus antigens. In the study, approximately 160 TCR beta chains were listed as associated with cytomegalovirus. Some IMGT-functional V segments, including TRBV6-2 and TRBV6-3, could not be distinguished by the 87-base-pair reads and were therefore excluded. Because some donors lacked HLA typing at each locus, the association tests relied only on the typed subset. The authors suggested that the approach could potentially be generalized to other disease states and immunological phenotypes. In an earlier analysis of about 600 of the donors, most TCR beta V segments appeared in productive rearrangements about 87% or about 30% of the time, broadly matching IMGT annotations. Compared with the roughly 670-donor mean, donors in an Asian-associated ancestry cluster had fewer N-insertions in productive TCRs, according to a later genetic analysis. The sequencing pipeline was judged likely to have produced a cluster of highly shared sequence variants as a technical artifact. For the cohort, immune exposure information was limited to CMV serostatus. In this cohort, only TCR beta chains were sequenced, and detectable features were limited by the absence of alpha or paired-chain data. A further reported finding was that TCR beta sequences accurately predicted the HLA-A and HLA-B alleles for most subjects in the first cohort. When HLA alleles, especially DR and DQ, strongly co-occurred, attributing TCR associations to individual alleles was difficult. A later analysis found that most CMV-associated TCR beta chains appeared HLA-restricted, with HLA associations seemingly driven largely by CMV exposure. A later analysis associated about 17,000 TCR beta sequences with specific HLA alleles at a false discovery rate of 0.05. The classifier was reported to diagnose cytomegalovirus status with high specificity and sensitivity in both the original and validation cohorts. Most TCR sequences were seen in very few donors, while some public TCRs were found in many individuals. Linkage disequilibrium might explain the correlated functional status among segregating V segments, but an unknown experimental factor could not be ruled out. Sequencing depth was assumed to be roughly uniform across donors in the presence/absence analyses, though that assumption may not hold. According to a later analysis, TCR association rates differed among HLA loci, with DRB1 alleles showing the most associated TCRs and HLA-C alleles showing the fewest. Compared with equally common non-associated chains, HLA-associated TCR beta chains in a later analysis were more clonally expanded and had lower generation probabilities. About 17 rarely observed V segments, including chromosome 9 orphons, were excluded from the earlier analysis of approximately 500 of the donors because counts were too low. In a later genetic analysis, a missense DCLRE1C variant was associated with V-gene and J-gene trimming of TCR beta chains, and the association was replicated in an independent cohort.

Compared with the rest of its sample, this clone is medium-sized (0.01 to 0.1%). No antigen is known for it. No per-base quality is available; no much larger clone lies one base away. In total, approximately 610 healthy bone marrow donors made up the cohort. At the time of sampling, all cohort members were nominally healthy, though unrecorded immune exposures were likely present. The donor was CMV seronegative and was included in the group of over 300 seronegative cohort members. Every donor gave a peripheral blood sample, and the peripheral blood mononuclear cells from that sample were used for TCR beta sequencing. The Qiagen DNeasy Blood Extraction Kit was used to extract genomic DNA from the blood cell samples. The library relied on the immunoSEQ multiplex PCR assay. For the multiplex PCR, a mixture combining 60 forward primers for TCR Vbeta segments and 13 reverse primers for TCR Jbeta segments was used. Amplification of the CDR3 region of rearranged TCR beta genes was performed with a multiplex PCR assay on genomic DNA. The Illumina HiSeq System was used to sequence the amplified TCR beta libraries as 87-base-pair reads. For the original study's pipeline: Across the roughly 640 repertoires, a later analysis counted 80 million or so unique TCR beta chains, about 10 million of which were shared by at least two donors. Raw reads were error-corrected and collapsed into unique sequences with a nearest-neighbor algorithm that merged closely related sequences to remove PCR and sequencing errors. CDR3 sequences were aligned to IMGT reference sequences to assign V, D and J gene segments. For a sequence to be retained, a match of at least six nucleotides to both a V gene segment and a J gene segment was required. Rearrangements were called productive when the CDR3 lacked stop codons and stayed in frame with V and J; all others were non-productive. CDR3 was defined according to IMGT convention as the region running from the second conserved V-encoded cysteine to the conserved J-encoded phenylalanine. In an earlier analysis of roughly 580 of the donors, sequences lacking an unambiguous match to a single V gene segment were excluded. In an earlier analysis of some 590 of the donors, a V segment was called functional when productive rearrangements were above 56.7%, and segregating when the standard deviation between donors exceeded 5%. A statistical classification framework was developed to diagnose cytomegalovirus status using the catalog of TCR beta chain sequences. In a later analysis, V and J genes were assigned by comparing TCR nucleotide sequences against IMGT/GENE-DB human TR gene sequences. In a later analysis, CDR3 sequences and most-parsimonious VDJ recombination scenarios were assigned using the TCRdist pipeline. In a later analysis, each TCR beta chain was defined by its CDR3 amino acid sequence together with its V-gene family, and reads lacking a unique V-gene family were excluded. As a way to deal with suspected cross-contamination and a sequencing artifact, a later analysis dropped 450 to 600 nucleotide sequences that were highly shared and had low generation probability. In a later analysis, a clonal expansion index for each public chain was calculated from normalized within-repertoire ranks of inferred template counts. Generation probabilities in a later analysis came from a VDJ recombination model fitted to out-of-frame rearrangements, and those results were checked against IGoR. In a later analysis, TCR-TCR, TCR-HLA and TCR-CMV co-occurrence was scored with hypergeometric tests, and a repertoire-size bias correction was applied to TCR pairs. In a later analysis, false discovery rates were estimated by permuting HLA or CMV assignments 20 times. In a later analysis, co-occurring TCRs were grouped using DBSCAN, with TCRdist sequence similarity added in when clustering inside HLA-allele-positive subsets. Co-occurrence clustering excluded repertoires with fewer than 30,000 or more than 120,000 public chains, plus five with anomalous nucleotide sharing. TCRdb took over this immuneACCESS table, retaining in-frame rearrangements with V and J assigned. Such tables are incomplete; in checked studies, under half of the missing clones stem from an unresolved V gene, and the remainder is unexplained. V, J and clone size derive from that table, while D and trimming were established from the DNA sequence. The sample records approximately 90,000 clones, approximately 77% of which are singletons. The ten largest clones represent 3.7% of the sample.

CDR1 MNHNS and CDR2 SASEGT are derived from the germline V gene. V was cut back by 5 bases and J by 9 bases, leaving a gap of 11 bases between them. There are 12 amino acids in the CDR3, from cysteine to phenylalanine inclusive. The CDR3 DNA has 36 bases and is translated from base 1. The rearranged chain carries TRBV6-1 and TRBJ2-1; the D gene cannot be named for sure. This receptor was obtained from a man aged 30 to 39 in good health and CMV-seronegative. The sample taken for sequencing was PBMCs. The CDR3 region has the sequence CASSSLGSEQFF. The nucleotides are TGTGCCAGCAGTTCCTTGGGCAGTGAGCAGTTCTTC.